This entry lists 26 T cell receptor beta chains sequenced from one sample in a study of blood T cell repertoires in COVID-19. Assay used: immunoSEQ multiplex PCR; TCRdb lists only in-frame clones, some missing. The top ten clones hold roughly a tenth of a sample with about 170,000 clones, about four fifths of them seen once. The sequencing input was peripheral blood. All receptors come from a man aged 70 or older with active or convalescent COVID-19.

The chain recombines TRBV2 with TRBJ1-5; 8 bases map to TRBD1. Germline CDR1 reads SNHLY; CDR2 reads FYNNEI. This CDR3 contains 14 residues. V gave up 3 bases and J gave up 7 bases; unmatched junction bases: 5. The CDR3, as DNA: TGTGCCAGCAGTGAGGACAGGGTAGGGCAGCCCCAGCATTTT. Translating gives CASSEDRVGQPQHF. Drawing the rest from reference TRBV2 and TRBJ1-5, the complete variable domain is EPEVTQTPSHQVTQMGQEVILRCVPISNHLYFYWYRQILGQKVEFLVSFYNNEISEKSEIFDDQFSVERPDGSNFTLKIRSTKLEDSAMYFCASSEDRVGQPQHFGDGTRLSIL.

The CDR3 here is CASSLVGGRETQYF. The CDR3 DNA reads TGTGCCAGCAGCTTAGTAGGGGGCCGGGAGACCCAGTACTTC. The V and J genes are TRBV7-9 and TRBJ2-5; 7 bases are a match to TRBD1. The CDR3 totals 14 residues. V lost 1 base to trimming and J lost 5 bases; unmatched junction nucleotides: 4. Germline V gives CDR1 SEHNR, CDR2 FQNEAQ (reference sequence).

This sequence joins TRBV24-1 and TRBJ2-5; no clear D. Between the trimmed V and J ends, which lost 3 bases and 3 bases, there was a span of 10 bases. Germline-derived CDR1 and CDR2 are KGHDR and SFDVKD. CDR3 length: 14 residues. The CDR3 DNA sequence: TGTGCCACCAGTGATCCCGACGGAGAAGAGACCCAGTACTTC. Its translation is CATSDPDGEETQYF.

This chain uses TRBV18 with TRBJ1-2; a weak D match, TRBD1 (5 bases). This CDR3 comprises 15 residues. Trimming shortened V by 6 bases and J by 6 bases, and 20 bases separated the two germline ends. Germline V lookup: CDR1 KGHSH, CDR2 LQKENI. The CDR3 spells CASSEISGIADGYTF. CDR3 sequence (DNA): TGTGCCAGCTCCGAAATCTCAGGGATCGCTGATGGCTACACCTTC. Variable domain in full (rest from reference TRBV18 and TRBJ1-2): NAGVMQNPRHLVRRRGQEARLRCSPMKGHSHVYWYRQLPEEGLKFMVYLQKENIIDESGMPKERFSAEFPKEGPSILRIQQVVRGDSAAYFCASSEISGIADGYTFGSGTRLTVV.

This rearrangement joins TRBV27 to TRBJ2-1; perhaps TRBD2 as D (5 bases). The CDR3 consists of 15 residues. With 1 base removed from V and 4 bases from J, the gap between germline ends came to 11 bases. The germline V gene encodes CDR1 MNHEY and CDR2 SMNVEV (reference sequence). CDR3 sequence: CASSLYGVTYNEQFF. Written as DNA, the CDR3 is TGTGCCAGCAGTTTATACGGGGTTACTTACAATGAGCAGTTCTTC.

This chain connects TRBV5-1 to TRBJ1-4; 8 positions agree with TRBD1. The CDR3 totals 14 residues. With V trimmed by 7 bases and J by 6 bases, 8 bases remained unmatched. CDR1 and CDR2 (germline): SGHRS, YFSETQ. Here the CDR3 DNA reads TGCGCCAGCCGGATCGGGACAGGTGATGAAAAACTGTTTTTT. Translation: CASRIGTGDEKLFF.

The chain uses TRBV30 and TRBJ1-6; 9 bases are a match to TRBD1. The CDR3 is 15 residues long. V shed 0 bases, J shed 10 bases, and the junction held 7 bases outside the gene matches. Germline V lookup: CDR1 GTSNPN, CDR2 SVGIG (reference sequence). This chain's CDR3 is CAWSVGQGKGSPLHF. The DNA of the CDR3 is TGTGCCTGGAGTGTGGGACAGGGTAAGGGATCACCCCTCCACTTT. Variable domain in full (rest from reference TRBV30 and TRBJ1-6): SQTIHQWPATLVQPVGSPLSLECTVEGTSNPNLYWYRQAAGRGLQLLFYSVGIGQISSEVPQNLSASRPQDRQFILSSKKLLLSDSGFYLCAWSVGQGKGSPLHFGNGTRLTVT.

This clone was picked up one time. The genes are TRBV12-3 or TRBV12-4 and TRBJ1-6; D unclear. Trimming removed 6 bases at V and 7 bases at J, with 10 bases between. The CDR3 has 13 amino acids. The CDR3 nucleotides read TGTGCCAGCAGCCTAGCTTTGAATTCACCCCTCCACTTT. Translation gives CASSLALNSPLHF.

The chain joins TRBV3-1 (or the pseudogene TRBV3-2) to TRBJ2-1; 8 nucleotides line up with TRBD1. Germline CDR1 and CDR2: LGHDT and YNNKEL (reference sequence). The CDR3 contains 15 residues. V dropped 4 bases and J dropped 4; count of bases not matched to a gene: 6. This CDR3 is CASSRPGTGYNEQFF. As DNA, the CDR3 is TGTGCCAGCAGCCGACCCGGGACAGGTTACAATGAGCAGTTCTTC.

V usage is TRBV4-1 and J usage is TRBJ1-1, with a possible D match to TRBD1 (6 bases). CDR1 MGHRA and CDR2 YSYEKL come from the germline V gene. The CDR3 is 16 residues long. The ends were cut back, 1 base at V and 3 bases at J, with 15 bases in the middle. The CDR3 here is CASSQAPDRGYTEAFF. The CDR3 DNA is TGCGCCAGCAGCCAAGCCCCGGACAGAGGGTACACTGAAGCTTTCTTT.

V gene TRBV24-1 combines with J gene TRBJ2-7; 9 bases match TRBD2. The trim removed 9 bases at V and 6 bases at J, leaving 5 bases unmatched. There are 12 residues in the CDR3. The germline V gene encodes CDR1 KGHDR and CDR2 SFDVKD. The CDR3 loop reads CATAGTSSEQYF. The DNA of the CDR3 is TGTGCCACCGCCGGGACTAGCTCCGAGCAGTACTTC.

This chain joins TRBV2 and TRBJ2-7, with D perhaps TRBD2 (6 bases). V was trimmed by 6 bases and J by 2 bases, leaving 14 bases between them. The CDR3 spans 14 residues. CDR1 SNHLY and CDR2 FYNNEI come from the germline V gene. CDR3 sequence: CASRRDSAAYEQYF. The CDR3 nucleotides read TGTGCCAGCAGGCGGGATAGCGCAGCCTACGAGCAGTACTTC.

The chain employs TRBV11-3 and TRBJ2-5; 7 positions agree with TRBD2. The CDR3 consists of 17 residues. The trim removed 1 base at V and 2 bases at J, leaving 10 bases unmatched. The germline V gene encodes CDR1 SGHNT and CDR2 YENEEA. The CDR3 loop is CASSLGQVGGLQETQYF. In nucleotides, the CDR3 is TGTGCCAGCAGCTTAGGGCAAGTGGGAGGGCTACAAGAGACCCAGTACTTC.

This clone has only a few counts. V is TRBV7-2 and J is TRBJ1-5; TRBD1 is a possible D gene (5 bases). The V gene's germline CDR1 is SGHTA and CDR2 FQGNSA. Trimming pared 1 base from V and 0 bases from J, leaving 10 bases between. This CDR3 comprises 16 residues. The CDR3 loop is CASSLVGDSSNQPQHF. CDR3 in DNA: TGTGCCAGCAGCTTAGTTGGGGACTCTAGCAATCAGCCCCAGCATTTT.

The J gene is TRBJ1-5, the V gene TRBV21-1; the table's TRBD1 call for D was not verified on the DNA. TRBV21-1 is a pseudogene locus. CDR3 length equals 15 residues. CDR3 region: CASSKLDRGGKPQHF. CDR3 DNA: TGTGCCAGCAGCAAACTCGACAGGGGGGGTAAGCCCCAGCATTTT.

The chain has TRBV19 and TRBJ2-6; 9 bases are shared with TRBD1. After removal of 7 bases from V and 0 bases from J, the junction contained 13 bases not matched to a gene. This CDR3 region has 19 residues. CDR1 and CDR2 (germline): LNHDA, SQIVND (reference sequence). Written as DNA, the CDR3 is TGTGCCAGTATGGGTTATCCGGGACAGGGCAGCTCTGGGGCCAACGTCCTGACTTTC. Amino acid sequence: CASMGYPGQGSSGANVLTF.

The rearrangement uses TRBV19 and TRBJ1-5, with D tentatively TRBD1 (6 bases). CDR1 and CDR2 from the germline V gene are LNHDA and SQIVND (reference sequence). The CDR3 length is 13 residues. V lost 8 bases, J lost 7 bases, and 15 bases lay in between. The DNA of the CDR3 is TGTGCCAGTCACCTACAGGGCGAACAGCCCCAGCATTTT. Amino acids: CASHLQGEQPQHF. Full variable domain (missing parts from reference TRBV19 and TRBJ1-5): DGGITQSPKYLFRKEGQNVTLSCEQNLNHDAMYWYRQDPGQGLRLIYYSQIVNDFQKGDIAEGYSVSREKKESFPLTVTSAQKNPTAFYLCASHLQGEQPQHFGDGTRLSIL.

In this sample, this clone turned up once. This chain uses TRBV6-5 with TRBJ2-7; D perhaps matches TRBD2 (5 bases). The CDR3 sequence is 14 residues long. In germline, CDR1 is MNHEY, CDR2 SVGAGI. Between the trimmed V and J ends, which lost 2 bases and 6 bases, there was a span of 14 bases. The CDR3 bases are TGTGCCAGCAGTTACGGAGGCAGGAAGGGCGAGCAGTACTTC. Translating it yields CASSYGGRKGEQYF.

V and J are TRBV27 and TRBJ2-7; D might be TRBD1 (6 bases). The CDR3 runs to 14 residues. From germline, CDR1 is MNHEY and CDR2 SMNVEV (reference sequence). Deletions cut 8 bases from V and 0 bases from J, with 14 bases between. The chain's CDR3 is CASSQQGYSYEQYF. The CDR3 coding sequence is TGTGCCAGCTCTCAACAGGGATACTCCTACGAGCAGTACTTC.

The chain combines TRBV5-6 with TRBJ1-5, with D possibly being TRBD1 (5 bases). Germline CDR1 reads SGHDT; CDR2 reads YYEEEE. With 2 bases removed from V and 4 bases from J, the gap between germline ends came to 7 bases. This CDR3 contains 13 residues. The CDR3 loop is CASSLGVNQPQHF. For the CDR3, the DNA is TGTGCCAGCAGCTTAGGGGTAAATCAGCCCCAGCATTTT.

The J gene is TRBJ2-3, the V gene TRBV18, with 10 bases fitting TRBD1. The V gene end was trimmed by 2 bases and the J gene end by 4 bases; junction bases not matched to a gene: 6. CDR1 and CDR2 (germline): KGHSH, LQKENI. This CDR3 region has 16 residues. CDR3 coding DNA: TGTGCCAGCTCACCAGCGCCCGGGACAGGGGCAGATACGCAGTATTTT. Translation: CASSPAPGTGADTQYF.

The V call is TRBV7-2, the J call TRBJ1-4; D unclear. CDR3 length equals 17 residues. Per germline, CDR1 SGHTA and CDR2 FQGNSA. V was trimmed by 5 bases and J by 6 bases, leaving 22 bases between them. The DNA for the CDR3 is TGTGCCAGCAGCCAGGTAAGGCTACCAAAACTGGATGAAAAACTGTTTTTT. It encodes CASSQVRLPKLDEKLFF.

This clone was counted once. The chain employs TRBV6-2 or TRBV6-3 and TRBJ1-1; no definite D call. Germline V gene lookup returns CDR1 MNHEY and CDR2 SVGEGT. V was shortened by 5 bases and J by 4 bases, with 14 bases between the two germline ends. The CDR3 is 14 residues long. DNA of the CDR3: TGTGCCAGCAGTACAGAGACGGCGCTCACTGAAGCTTTCTTT. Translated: CASSTETALTEAFF.

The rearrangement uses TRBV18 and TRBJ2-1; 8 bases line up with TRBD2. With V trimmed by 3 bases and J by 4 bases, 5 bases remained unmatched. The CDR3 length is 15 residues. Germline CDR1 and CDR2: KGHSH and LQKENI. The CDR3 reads CASSPAASGYNEQFF. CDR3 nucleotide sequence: TGTGCCAGCTCACCGGCGGCTAGCGGGTACAATGAGCAGTTCTTC.

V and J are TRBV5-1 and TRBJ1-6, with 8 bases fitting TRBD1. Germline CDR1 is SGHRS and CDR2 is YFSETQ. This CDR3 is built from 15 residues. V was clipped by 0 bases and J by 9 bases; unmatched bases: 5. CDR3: CASSLGTGYSSPLHF. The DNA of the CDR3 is TGCGCCAGCAGCTTGGGGACAGGGTACAGTTCACCCCTCCACTTT.

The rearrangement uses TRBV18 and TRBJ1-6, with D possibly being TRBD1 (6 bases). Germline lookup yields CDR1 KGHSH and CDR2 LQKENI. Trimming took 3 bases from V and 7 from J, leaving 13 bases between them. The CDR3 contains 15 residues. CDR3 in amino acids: CASSPSGQGNSPLHF. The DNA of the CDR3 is TGTGCCAGCTCACCGTCGGGACAAGGCAATTCACCCCTCCACTTT.